This passage covers 30 T cell receptor beta chains from one sample sequenced in a study of T cell responses to AZD1222 COVID-19 vaccine (dated by TCRdb to the early 2020s). Preparation of the library involved the immunoSEQ multiplex PCR assay. Held by TCRdb, this immuneACCESS table contains in-frame sequences only and omits some clones. Under half of the omission traces to an unresolved V gene where checked; the cause of the rest is unknown. The sample has 95,000 to 110,000 clones on record, around nine tenths of them singletons. The top ten clones comprise around 4.9% of the sample. The sample's time point label, decoded: about 28 days (+/-7) after the second vaccine dose. The input for sequencing was peripheral blood, taken 28 days after the second AZD1222 dose. Every receptor here comes from an adult who received the AZD1222 COVID-19 vaccine.

The chain carries TRBV5-4 and TRBJ2-1; D call uncertain. V shed 2 bases and J shed 7 bases, with 10 bases lying between them. The CDR3 extends over 13 amino acids. Germline V gene sequence: CDR1 SGHNT, CDR2 YYREEE (reference sequence). CDR3 loop: CASSFNRDNEQFF. CDR3 coding DNA: TGTGCCAGCAGCTTTAATAGGGATAATGAGCAGTTCTTC. Full variable domain (outside the CDR3, taken from reference TRBV5-4 and TRBJ2-1): ETGVTQSPTHLIKTRGQQVTLRCSSQSGHNTVSWYQQALGQGPQFIFQYYREEENGRGNFPPRFSGLQFPNYSSELNVNALELDDSALYLCASSFNRDNEQFFGPGTRLTVL.

The rearrangement links TRBV7-3 to TRBJ2-6, with 10 bases aligning to TRBD1. There are 20 residues in the CDR3. V lost 5 bases and J lost 0; bases outside the gene matches: 13. Per the germline V gene, CDR1 is SGHTA and CDR2 is FQGTGA. The CDR3 sequence is CASSLHPGTGDLSGANVLTF. The CDR3 DNA reads as TGTGCCAGCAGCCTACACCCCGGGACAGGGGATCTCTCTGGGGCCAACGTCCTGACTTTC.

This chain uses TRBV19 with TRBJ1-5; D unresolved. This CDR3 is built from 15 residues. V was cut by 6 bases and J by 0 bases, with 12 bases left in between. Looked up from germline, CDR1 is LNHDA and CDR2 is SQIVND (reference sequence). The CDR3 DNA is TGTGCCAGTAGCCAGATAGCCCTTAGCAATCAGCCCCAGCATTTT. Amino acids: CASSQIALSNQPQHF.

The V gene is TRBV19, the J gene TRBJ1-1; TRBD1 aligns across 8 bases. The ends lost 5 bases at V and 6 bases at J; junction bases unmatched: 8. The CDR3 totals 14 residues. Germline values: CDR1 LNHDA, CDR2 SQIVND (reference sequence). CDR3 bases: TGTGCCAGTAGTGCCGGACAGGGTTTGGCTGAAGCTTTCTTT. Translated, it gives CASSAGQGLAEAFF.

The chain carries TRBV4-1 and TRBJ1-2, with a possible D match to TRBD1 (6 bases). The CDR3 length is 16 residues. The germline V and J ends were trimmed by 0 bases and 8 bases, with 19 bases remaining between them. CDR1 and CDR2 from the germline V gene are MGHRA and YSYEKL. CDR3 region: CASSQDERQGRGGYTF. The CDR3 coding sequence is TGCGCCAGCAGCCAAGATGAGAGGCAGGGGAGAGGGGGCTACACCTTC.

V and J are TRBV9 and TRBJ2-7; TRBD2 agrees at 11 bases. The CDR3 is 16 amino acids. V lost 0 bases and J lost 8; bases outside the gene matches: 10. Germline V gene lookup returns CDR1 SGDLS and CDR2 YYNGEE. For the CDR3, the DNA is TGTGCCAGCAGCGTAGAGGGGGGACTAGCGGCGTCGAAGCAGTACTTC. Protein: CASSVEGGLAASKQYF.

This clone was detected only a few times. The V call is TRBV25-1, the J call TRBJ2-7; TRBD1 matches at 7 bases. Per the germline V gene, CDR1 is MGHDK and CDR2 is SYGVNS. CDR3 length: 15 amino acids. Germline trimming cut 4 bases from V and 5 bases from J; bases unmatched to any gene: 11. CDR3 loop: CASSAPRTGVNEQYF. The CDR3 coding sequence is TGTGCCAGCAGTGCCCCTAGGACAGGAGTGAACGAGCAGTACTTC.

Worth noting for this clone: Additional DNA sequences in this sample encode the identical CDR3. The chain employs TRBV7-9 and TRBJ1-5, with D maybe TRBD1 (5 bases). CDR1 and CDR2 from the germline V gene are SEHNR and FQNEAQ (reference sequence). Trimming left V 1 base short and J 7 bases short, with 8 bases between. This CDR3 is built from 13 residues. The CDR3 nucleotides are TGTGCCAGCAGCTTAGGGGGGGGACAGCCCCAGCATTTT. Its protein is CASSLGGGQPQHF.

The chain is built from TRBV5-4 and TRBJ1-1; 8 bases match TRBD1. CDR1 and CDR2 (germline): SGHNT, YYREEE (reference sequence). The CDR3 covers 18 residues. V lost 0 bases, J lost 1 base, and 11 bases stayed unmatched. CDR3 sequence: CASSLGGTGNPGNTEAFF. The DNA for the CDR3 is TGTGCCAGCAGCTTGGGTGGGACAGGAAATCCTGGGAACACTGAAGCTTTCTTT.

The chain combines TRBV21-1 with TRBJ2-1; TRBD2, the table's D call, lacks a check against the DNA. TRBV21-1 represents a pseudogene. The CDR3 is made up of 12 amino acids. CDR3 residues: CASTRGYNEQFF. Written as DNA, the CDR3 is TGTGCCAGCACCCGAGGATACAATGAGCAGTTCTTC.

The chain is built from TRBV19 and TRBJ2-2; 9 bases align to TRBD1. The V gene end was trimmed by 4 bases and the J gene end by 4 bases; junction bases not matched to a gene: 7. Germline CDR1 is LNHDA and CDR2 is SQIVND (reference sequence). There are 16 residues in the CDR3. In nucleotides, the CDR3 is TGTGCCAGTAGTAGTCGAGGGACAGGGTCCACCGGGGAGCTGTTTTTT. Amino acids: CASSSRGTGSTGELFF. Complete variable domain (other parts from reference TRBV19 and TRBJ2-2): DGGITQSPKYLFRKEGQNVTLSCEQNLNHDAMYWYRQDPGQGLRLIYYSQIVNDFQKGDIAEGYSVSREKKESFPLTVTSAQKNPTAFYLCASSSRGTGSTGELFFGEGSRLTVL.

The V call is TRBV19, the J call TRBJ2-1; 8 positions agree with TRBD1. Germline loops: CDR1 LNHDA, CDR2 SQIVND (reference sequence). This CDR3 contains 13 residues. With 6 bases clipped from V and 9 bases from J, the junction kept 7 bases outside the gene matches. CDR3 DNA sequence: TGTGCCAGTAGCCCGACAGGGGCGGTTGAGCAGTTCTTC. It is translated as CASSPTGAVEQFF.

This chain links TRBV19 with TRBJ1-2, with no clear D. The CDR3 runs 14 residues. Deletions cut 11 bases from V and 4 bases from J, with 20 bases between. The germline gives CDR1 LNHDA, CDR2 SQIVND (reference sequence). CDR3 DNA: TGTGCCGCCTCGCTCCATACAGCTACCTATGGCTACACCTTC. Its translation is CAASLHTATYGYTF.

The chain has TRBV6-5 and TRBJ2-4; maybe TRBD1 (5 bases). The germline V and J ends were trimmed by 7 bases and 3 bases, with 10 bases remaining between them. The CDR3 loop spans 13 amino acids. The germline gives CDR1 MNHEY, CDR2 SVGAGI. CDR3 sequence: CASTQGVKNIQYF. In DNA form, the CDR3 reads TGTGCCAGCACCCAGGGTGTCAAAAACATTCAGTACTTC.

This clone occurred once. The chain carries TRBV19 and TRBJ1-5; 8 bases fit TRBD1. V lost 4 bases to trimming and J lost 2 bases; unmatched junction nucleotides: 7. CDR1 and CDR2 from the germline V gene are LNHDA and SQIVND (reference sequence). This CDR3 is built from 16 residues. The CDR3: CASSKATGVRNQPQHF. The CDR3 DNA follows: TGTGCCAGTAGTAAAGCGACAGGGGTTCGCAATCAGCCCCAGCATTTT.

J is TRBJ1-5 and V is TRBV6-1; D possibly corresponds to TRBD1 (6 bases). Germline-derived CDR1 and CDR2 are MNHNS and SASEGT. V lost 1 base and J lost 2, with 6 bases in between. This CDR3 is 14 amino acids long. The chain's CDR3 is CASSEGQGNQPQHF. CDR3 DNA sequence: TGTGCCAGCAGTGAAGGACAGGGCAATCAGCCCCAGCATTTT.

The chain links TRBV9 to TRBJ1-4; the D gene is possibly TRBD1 (6 bases). The ends were cut back, 0 bases at V and 5 bases at J, with 11 bases in the middle. The CDR3 length is 15 residues. Germline V lookup: CDR1 SGDLS, CDR2 YYNGEE. The CDR3 DNA reads as TGTGCCAGCAGCGTAGAAGGGGGGTGGAATGAAAAACTGTTTTTT. It codes for CASSVEGGWNEKLFF.

The V and J genes are TRBV19 and TRBJ1-6, with TRBD1 matching 8 bases. The CDR3 totals 15 residues. Unmatched junction bases numbered 8, after V lost 4 bases and J lost 9 bases. Germline lookup yields CDR1 LNHDA and CDR2 SQIVND (reference sequence). The DNA of the CDR3 is TGTGCCAGTAGTACCGGACAGGGACTAGGTTCACCCCTCCACTTT. Residues: CASSTGQGLGSPLHF.

The chain combines TRBV21-1 with TRBJ2-4; no check of the table's D call, TRBD1, against the DNA was made. TRBV21-1 is designated a pseudogene. This CDR3 spans 21 amino acids. The CDR3 DNA is TGTGCCAGCAGCACGCCTGGGGCAGGGACAGGGAAACCCGGCGCCAAAAACATTCAGTACTTC. Its translation is CASSTPGAGTGKPGAKNIQYF.

The gene calls are TRBV5-8 and TRBJ2-7, with a possible D match to TRBD2 (5 bases). With 6 bases removed from V and 0 bases from J, the gap between germline ends came to 16 bases. Germline lookup yields CDR1 SGHTS and CDR2 YDEGEE. The CDR3 totals 15 residues. Written as DNA, the CDR3 is TGTGCCAGCACCTTACTAGTGGGGAGCTCCTACGAGCAGTACTTC. Its protein product is CASTLLVGSSYEQYF.

In this sample, this clone turned up once. This chain uses TRBV5-1 with TRBJ2-3; D gene ambiguous. Germline CDR1 SGHRS, CDR2 YFSETQ. The CDR3 contains 14 residues. Trimming stripped 0 bases from V and 1 base from J, with 6 bases between. Written as DNA, the CDR3 is TGCGCCAGCAGCTTGGGTACTGGCACAGATACGCAGTATTTT. Translated: CASSLGTGTDTQYF.

The V and J genes are TRBV6-4 and TRBJ2-6; no definite D call. V gave up 2 bases and J gave up 0 bases, with 2 bases separating them. The CDR3 has 14 amino acids. Germline CDR1 MRHNA, CDR2 SNTAGT. The CDR3 here is CASSDNSGANVLTF. The CDR3 bases are TGTGCCAGCAGTGACAACTCTGGGGCCAACGTCCTGACTTTC.

The rearrangement links TRBV7-2 to TRBJ2-5; 12 bases agree with TRBD2. The CDR3 contains 17 residues. The V gene's germline CDR1 is SGHTA and CDR2 FQGNSA. After removal of 5 bases from V and 4 bases from J, the junction contained 11 bases not matched to a gene. The CDR3 DNA sequence: TGTGCCAGCAGCCGCGGGCCTAGCGGGGGGGGAAGAGAGACCCAGTACTTC. This translates into CASSRGPSGGGRETQYF.

The J gene is TRBJ1-6, the V gene TRBV12-3 or TRBV12-4; D is possibly TRBD1 (5 bases). With 4 bases removed from V and 8 bases from J, the gap between germline ends came to 6 bases. CDR3 size: 12 residues. The CDR3 nucleotides read TGTGCCAGCAGTTCGACAGATTCACCCCTCCACTTT. Residues: CASSSTDSPLHF.

The chain links TRBV27 to TRBJ2-7; the D is unclear. The CDR3 covers 14 residues. Germline V gives CDR1 MNHEY, CDR2 SMNVEV (reference sequence). V was cut by 5 bases and J by 4 bases, with 15 bases left in between. The CDR3, as DNA: TGTGCCAGCAGTCCCGATGTCGACAAGTACGAGCAGTACTTC. It is translated as CASSPDVDKYEQYF.

This chain joins TRBV5-5 and TRBJ2-7, with unresolved D. V was cut by 1 base and J by 0 bases, with 8 bases left in between. The CDR3 length is 14 residues. Germline CDR1 reads SGHKS; CDR2 reads YYEKEE (reference sequence). The CDR3 nucleotides read TGTGCCAGCAGCTTGCGTGAGGACTCCTACGAGCAGTACTTC. It encodes CASSLREDSYEQYF.

The chain joins TRBV5-1 to TRBJ1-2, with 8 bases that match TRBD1. Trimming removed 2 bases from V and 0 bases from J; junction bases left unmatched: 6. Germline CDR1 reads SGHRS; CDR2 reads YFSETQ. CDR3 length equals 16 residues. CDR3 sequence: CASSFRTGQANYGYTF. DNA for the CDR3: TGCGCCAGCAGCTTTCGGACAGGGCAAGCTAACTATGGCTACACCTTC.

This clone occurred once. The V call is TRBV5-5, the J call TRBJ1-5; possible D gene TRBD1, 6 bases. Germline lookup yields CDR1 SGHKS and CDR2 YYEKEE (reference sequence). The length of the CDR3 is 14 residues. V was trimmed by 3 bases and J by 4 bases, leaving 11 bases between them. This chain's CDR3 is CASSSGTSNQPQHF. The CDR3 DNA follows: TGTGCCAGCAGCTCCGGGACATCGAATCAGCCCCAGCATTTT. Supplemented by reference TRBV5-5 and TRBJ1-5, the full variable domain reads DAGVTQSPTHLIKTRGQQVTLRCSPISGHKSVSWYQQVLGQGPQFIFQYYEKEERGRGNFPDRFSARQFPNYSSELNVNALLLGDSALYLCASSSGTSNQPQHFGDGTRLSIL.

In this sample, this clone turned up once. The rearrangement uses TRBV7-2 and TRBJ2-1; D may be TRBD2 (6 bases). The germline V and J ends were trimmed by 0 bases and 8 bases, with 11 bases remaining between them. This CDR3 contains 14 residues. Germline CDR1 is SGHTA and CDR2 is FQGNSA. The CDR3 protein is CASSLAGGIDEQFF. In nucleotides, the CDR3 is TGTGCCAGCAGCTTAGCGGGGGGAATAGATGAGCAGTTCTTC.

The chain recombines TRBV15 with TRBJ2-7; no reliable D call. V was pared by 3 bases and J by 9 bases, with 15 bases between. Germline CDR1 LNHNV, CDR2 YYDKDF (reference sequence). CDR3 size: 13 residues. CDR3 loop: CATSRSWAERQYF. The CDR3 nucleotides are TGTGCCACCAGCAGGAGTTGGGCGGAGAGGCAGTACTTC. Full variable domain (missing parts from reference TRBV15 and TRBJ2-7): DAMVIQNPRYQVTQFGKPVTLSCSQTLNHNVMYWYQQKSSQAPKLLFHYYDKDFNNEADTPDNFQSRRPNTSFCFLDIRSPGLGDTAMYLCATSRSWAERQYFGPGTRLTVT.